This T cell receptor beta chain originates from a study of blood T cell repertoires in COVID-19. Notes on this clone: The same CDR3 arises from other DNA sequences in this sample as well.

The length of the CDR3 is 12 residues. Trimming removed 2 bases from V and 7 bases from J; junction bases left unmatched: 0. Germline CDR1 is SGHRS and CDR2 is YFSETQ. The method was immunoSEQ multiplex PCR; TCRdb's version includes in-frame clones alone and lacks a portion of them. The sample has some 200,000 clones, more than 75% seen once. The sequence derives from a man aged 35-49 years with active or convalescent COVID-19. This chain connects TRBV5-1 to TRBJ2-1; 7 nucleotides line up with TRBD1. Sequencing was carried out using peripheral blood. The CDR3 loop reads CASSLQGNEQFF. The CDR3 DNA reads as TGCGCCAGCAGCTTACAGGGGAATGAGCAGTTCTTC.